The 19 T cell receptor beta chains below come from one sample, sequenced in a study of preoperative IRX-2 immunotherapy in early breast cancer. Treatment denoted: preoperative locoregional IRX-2 cytokine immunotherapy. TCRdb's table, derived via immunoSEQ multiplex PCR, lists solely in-frame clones and lacks some. The sample contains about 98,000 clones, more than 80% of which appear only once. This specimen consisted of tumor tissue, obtained after IRX-2 immunotherapy. The origin of the receptors is a human donor with breast cancer.

The rearrangement uses TRBV7-1 and TRBJ2-1; weak D call: TRBD2 (5 bases). TRBV7-1 is marked as an open reading frame, function uncertain. The CDR3 spans 13 residues. Between the trimmed V and J ends, which lost 5 bases and 7 bases, there was a span of 12 bases. CDR3 region: CASSTGIANEQFF. CDR3 bases: TGTGCCAGCAGCACGGGGATAGCGAATGAGCAGTTCTTC.

The V call is TRBV10-3, the J call TRBJ2-7; no clear D gene. This CDR3 is built from 15 residues. V shed 0 bases and J shed 2 bases, with 11 bases lying between them. Per germline, CDR1 ENHRY and CDR2 SYGVKD. The CDR3 is CAISESEESAYEQYF. CDR3 DNA: TGTGCCATCAGTGAGTCTGAAGAGTCCGCCTACGAGCAGTACTTC.

J is TRBJ1-2 and V is TRBV12-2; the table's D call of TRBD1 was not tested on the DNA. TRBV12-2 is a listed pseudogene. There are 14 residues in the CDR3. In DNA, the CDR3 is TGTGTCAGCGCAGGGGGAGGTAGAAACTATGGCTACACCTTC. It encodes CVSAGGGRNYGYTF.

This clone turned up a few times. This chain links TRBV6-8 with TRBJ1-5; no clear D gene. This CDR3 is 14 amino acids long. Trimming removed 5 bases from V and 1 base from J, with 9 bases in between. The germline V gene has CDR1 MNHGY and CDR2 SAAAGT. The CDR3 protein is CASSDRRSNQPQHF. The CDR3, as DNA: TGTGCCAGCAGTGACCGTAGGAGCAATCAGCCCCAGCATTTT.

V gene TRBV6-4 combines with J gene TRBJ1-4; D is unresolved. CDR3 length equals 16 residues. The germline CDR1 and CDR2 sequences are MRHNA and SNTAGT. V was clipped by 5 bases and J by 2 bases, with 15 bases between them. The chain's CDR3 is CASSYRRAATNEKLFF. The CDR3 region has the DNA TGTGCCAGCAGTTACCGGCGGGCGGCTACTAATGAAAAACTGTTTTTT.

The chain joins TRBV5-1 to TRBJ1-2; tentative D call: TRBD1 (6 bases). V gave up 3 bases and J gave up 4 bases, with 13 bases separating them. The CDR3 is 14 amino acids. Germline CDR1 SGHRS, CDR2 YFSETQ. The CDR3 coding sequence is TGCGCCAGCAGCTCCGGGGGGGCCGGCTATGGCTACACCTTC. It encodes CASSSGGAGYGYTF.

This chain uses TRBV29-1 with TRBJ2-1, with D possibly TRBD2 on 5 matching bases. Germline CDR1 and CDR2: SQVTM and ANQGSEA. V lost 5 bases to trimming and J lost 3 bases, with 8 bases between them. The CDR3 runs 12 residues. The CDR3 DNA is TGCAGCGTTCTAGGGAGCTACAATGAGCAGTTCTTC. Residues: CSVLGSYNEQFF.

J is TRBJ1-1 and V is TRBV6-8, with TRBD1 as a possible D gene (5 bases). The V gene's germline CDR1 is MNHGY and CDR2 SAAAGT. The CDR3 runs 13 residues. The V end lost 5 bases, the J end lost 10 bases, and 17 bases lay between the germline ends. In DNA form, the CDR3 reads TGTGCCAGCAGTGTGGGGACCCAACGGAGAGCTTTCTTT. It encodes CASSVGTQRRAFF.

Regarding this clone: At one end, the junction sequence differs from germline, possibly due to a read error. The chain recombines TRBV6-8 with TRBJ1-1; tentatively, D is TRBD1 (6 bases). Germline assignment: CDR1 MNHGY and CDR2 SAAAGT. The CDR3 covers 14 residues. DNA for the CDR3: TGTGCCATCAGTAGGACAGATATGAACACTGAAGCTTTCTTT. Its translation: CAISRTDMNTEAFF.

The chain has TRBV18 and TRBJ1-1; tentatively, D is TRBD1 (6 bases). V was cut by 3 bases and J by 5 bases, with 10 bases left in between. The CDR3 is made up of 13 amino acids. Germline V gene lookup returns CDR1 KGHSH and CDR2 LQKENI. CDR3 bases: TGTGCCAGCTCACCCAACAGGGAAACTGAAGCTTTCTTT. This encodes CASSPNRETEAFF.

This chain links TRBV18 with TRBJ2-2; possibly TRBD1 for D (5 bases). The germline V gene has CDR1 KGHSH and CDR2 LQKENI. The CDR3 length is 15 residues. V was clipped by 3 bases and J by 2 bases, with 10 bases between them. In nucleotides, the CDR3 is TGTGCCAGCTCACCTGACAGCTTCAACACCGGGGAGCTGTTTTTT. Protein: CASSPDSFNTGELFF.

The J gene is TRBJ1-6, the V gene TRBV5-1, with D possibly matching TRBD1 (5 bases). The CDR3 length is 15 residues. Germline CDR1 reads SGHRS; CDR2 reads YFSETQ. V lost 4 bases and J lost 5, with 13 bases in between. The CDR3 protein is CASSLSTANNSPLHF. The CDR3, as DNA: TGCGCCAGCAGCCTCTCGACAGCCAATAATTCACCCCTCCACTTT.

The genes are TRBV19 and TRBJ1-3; D is unresolved. V was trimmed by 1 base and J by 1 base, leaving 11 bases between them. The germline V gene encodes CDR1 LNHDA and CDR2 SQIVND (reference sequence). The CDR3 extends over 16 amino acids. The CDR3 spells CASSIGLRASGNTIYF. As DNA, the CDR3 is TGTGCCAGTAGTATAGGCCTCCGGGCTTCTGGAAACACCATATATTTT.

The chain links TRBV11-3 to TRBJ2-1; 11 bases are shared with TRBD2. This CDR3 comprises 16 residues. CDR1 is SGHNT, CDR2 YENEEA, per germline. V gave up 5 bases and J gave up 5 bases; unmatched junction bases: 8. As DNA, the CDR3 is TGTGCCAGCAGCCCCTCAGGGACTAGCGGTGACAATGAGCAGTTCTTC. Its translation: CASSPSGTSGDNEQFF.

V gene TRBV15 combines with J gene TRBJ1-1, with 11 bases matching TRBD1. The CDR3 has 14 residues. Germline V gene sequence: CDR1 LNHNV, CDR2 YYDKDF (reference sequence). After removal of 3 bases from V and 10 bases from J, the junction contained 7 bases not matched to a gene. CDR3 nucleotides: TGTGCCACCAGCAGTGAAGGACAGGGGGCTCGAGCTTTCTTT. Translation gives CATSSEGQGARAFF.

The chain links TRBV11-3 to TRBJ1-2; the D is unclear. Germline CDR1 and CDR2: SGHNT and YENEEA. There are 15 residues in the CDR3. The ends were cut back, 5 bases at V and 6 bases at J, with 19 bases in the middle. This chain's CDR3 is CASSPGHSFAHGYTF. CDR3 bases: TGTGCCAGCAGCCCGGGCCACAGTTTCGCTCATGGCTACACCTTC.

The V call is TRBV19, the J call TRBJ2-2; perhaps TRBD2 as D (6 bases). The CDR3 has 14 residues. The germline V gene has CDR1 LNHDA and CDR2 SQIVND (reference sequence). Trimming removed 7 bases from V and 3 bases from J, with 12 bases in between. The chain's CDR3 is CASKGGTYTGELFF. The DNA of the CDR3 is TGTGCCAGTAAAGGAGGGACCTACACCGGGGAGCTGTTTTTT. The full variable domain, its missing parts supplied by reference TRBV19 and TRBJ2-2, is DGGITQSPKYLFRKEGQNVTLSCEQNLNHDAMYWYRQDPGQGLRLIYYSQIVNDFQKGDIAEGYSVSREKKESFPLTVTSAQKNPTAFYLCASKGGTYTGELFFGEGSRLTVL.

This clone has just a few counts. The chain carries TRBV6-8 and TRBJ2-3, with TRBD1 matching 7 bases. The CDR3 is 15 residues long. V gave up 10 bases and J gave up 3 bases; unmatched junction bases: 13. Germline CDR1 is MNHGY and CDR2 is SAAAGT. As DNA, the CDR3 is TGTGCCATCAGATCGGGACAGACGGGTACAGATACGCAGTATTTT. Residues: CAIRSGQTGTDTQYF.

The chain couples TRBV28 to TRBJ2-2; 8 bases are a match to TRBD1. From germline, CDR1 is MDHEN and CDR2 SYDVKM. The CDR3 has 15 residues. V dropped 2 bases and J dropped 6; count of bases not matched to a gene: 5. The DNA of the CDR3 is TGTGCCAGCAGTTTACTACAGGGGGGCTCCGGGGAGCTGTTTTTT. Translation gives CASSLLQGGSGELFF.